Listed below are T cell receptor beta chains from one sample, sequenced in a study of blood T cell repertoires in COVID-19. Profiled with immunoSEQ multiplex PCR; TCRdb holds only in-frame clones, not every one. The profile shows 130,000 to 150,000 clones, 87% of them singletons. The sequenced sample consisted of peripheral blood. These receptors came from a man aged 45-65 years who had recovered from COVID-19. Both conserved end residues are part of each CDR3. D genes are given only for firm matches. Size is stated for part of the rows, as once, few or many counts, or as a class when the clone is expanded.

d_call: .; clone_size: .; v_call: TRBV19; j_call: TRBJ2-6; cdr3_aa: CASHSGANVLTF; cdr3_nt: TGTGCCAGCCATTCTGGGGCCAACGTCCTGACTTTC
d_call: TRBD1; clone_size: .; v_call: TRBV4-2; j_call: TRBJ1-2; cdr3_aa: CASSQPGTGGNYGYTF; cdr3_nt: TGTGCCAGCAGCCAACCCGGGACAGGGGGTAACTATGGCTACACCTTC
d_call: TRBD2; clone_size: .; v_call: TRBV7-9; j_call: TRBJ2-5; cdr3_aa: CASSFRRGDQETQYF; cdr3_nt: TGTGCCAGCAGCTTTAGGCGGGGGGACCAAGAGACCCAGTACTTC
d_call: .; clone_size: .; v_call: TRBV7-7; j_call: TRBJ2-5; cdr3_aa: CASSLNPGGVETQYF; cdr3_nt: TGTGCTAGCAGCCTAAACCCGGGCGGGGTAGAGACCCAGTACTTC
d_call: .; clone_size: .; v_call: TRBV7-6; j_call: TRBJ2-1; cdr3_aa: CASSLGGASSYNEQFF; cdr3_nt: TGTGCCAGCAGCTTAGGCGGGGCTTCCTCCTACAATGAGCAGTTCTTC
d_call: .; clone_size: .; v_call: TRBV2; j_call: TRBJ1-6; cdr3_aa: CASENSLSSYNSPLHF; cdr3_nt: TGTGCCAGCGAGAACAGCCTTAGCTCCTATAATTCACCCCTCCACTTT
d_call: TRBD1; clone_size: .; v_call: TRBV5-1; j_call: TRBJ2-2; cdr3_aa: CASSLGGQPSNTGELFF; cdr3_nt: TGCGCCAGCAGCTTGGGGGGACAGCCCTCGAACACCGGGGAGCTGTTTTTT
d_call: .; clone_size: .; v_call: TRBV7-3; j_call: TRBJ2-2; cdr3_aa: CASRLPKGGDTGELFF; cdr3_nt: TGTGCCAGCAGGCTCCCCAAGGGGGGGGACACCGGGGAGCTGTTTTTT
d_call: TRBD1; clone_size: .; v_call: TRBV3-1/TRBV3-2; j_call: TRBJ2-2; cdr3_aa: CASSQTGQGTGELFF; cdr3_nt: TGTGCCAGCAGCCAAACGGGACAGGGAACCGGGGAGCTGTTTTTT
d_call: .; clone_size: .; v_call: TRBV12-3/TRBV12-4; j_call: TRBJ1-1; cdr3_aa: CASSPGTTEAFF; cdr3_nt: TGTGCCAGCAGTCCCGGGACTACTGAAGCTTTCTTT
d_call: TRBD2; clone_size: .; v_call: TRBV11-2; j_call: TRBJ2-7; cdr3_aa: CASSLLRGDPYEQYF; cdr3_nt: TGTGCCAGCAGCTTATTACGGGGGGACCCTTACGAGCAGTACTTC
d_call: .; clone_size: once; v_call: TRBV30; j_call: TRBJ1-3; cdr3_aa: CAWSVSGGNTIYF; cdr3_nt: TGTGCCTGGAGTGTATCGGGAGGAAACACCATATATTTT
d_call: .; clone_size: .; v_call: TRBV7-4; j_call: TRBJ1-3; cdr3_aa: CASSFREQDTGNTIYF; cdr3_nt: TGTGCCAGCAGCTTCAGAGAACAGGATACAGGAAACACCATATATTTT
d_call: .; clone_size: few; v_call: TRBV19; j_call: TRBJ1-1; cdr3_aa: CASSIGGSTEAFF; cdr3_nt: TGTGCCAGTAGTATAGGCGGGAGCACTGAAGCTTTCTTT
d_call: TRBD2; clone_size: .; v_call: TRBV7-9; j_call: TRBJ2-2; cdr3_aa: CASSLLLAGVEELFF; cdr3_nt: TGTGCCAGCAGCTTGTTACTAGCGGGGGTGGAGGAGCTGTTTTTT
d_call: .; clone_size: .; v_call: TRBV27; j_call: TRBJ1-6; cdr3_aa: CASSLTGPHSPLHF; cdr3_nt: TGTGCCAGCAGTCTAACCGGTCCCCATTCACCCCTCCACTTT
d_call: .; clone_size: .; v_call: TRBV6-6; j_call: TRBJ2-7; cdr3_aa: CASTYRAGHYEQYF; cdr3_nt: TGTGCCAGCACATACCGGGCAGGACACTACGAGCAGTACTTC
d_call: TRBD1; clone_size: .; v_call: TRBV7-6; j_call: TRBJ1-4; cdr3_aa: CASSPGQWLGNEKLFF; cdr3_nt: TGTGCCAGCAGCCCGGGACAGTGGCTAGGGAATGAAAAACTGTTTTTT
d_call: TRBD2; clone_size: .; v_call: TRBV7-3; j_call: TRBJ2-7; cdr3_aa: CASSLSGGSYEQYF; cdr3_nt: TGTGCCAGCAGCTTAAGCGGGGGGTCCTACGAGCAGTACTTC
d_call: TRBD1; clone_size: .; v_call: TRBV9; j_call: TRBJ1-2; cdr3_aa: CASSRDRAPQYGYTF; cdr3_nt: TGTGCCAGCAGCCGAGACAGGGCCCCCCAATATGGCTACACCTTC
d_call: .; clone_size: .; v_call: TRBV19; j_call: TRBJ1-4; cdr3_aa: CASSMGAANEKLFF; cdr3_nt: TGTGCCAGTAGTATGGGGGCAGCTAATGAAAAACTGTTTTTT
d_call: .; clone_size: .; v_call: TRBV6-5; j_call: TRBJ1-5; cdr3_aa: CAIGSRDQPQHF; cdr3_nt: TGTGCCATCGGGTCTCGGGATCAGCCCCAGCATTTT
d_call: TRBD1; clone_size: .; v_call: TRBV6-5; j_call: TRBJ1-2; cdr3_aa: CASSYSGTGFGDTF; cdr3_nt: TGTGCCAGCAGTTACTCGGGGACAGGGTTTGGTGACACCTTC
d_call: TRBD1; clone_size: .; v_call: TRBV11-2; j_call: TRBJ2-7; cdr3_aa: CASSFPGTGTYEQYF; cdr3_nt: TGTGCCAGCAGCTTCCCCGGGACAGGGACCTACGAGCAGTACTTC
d_call: .; clone_size: .; v_call: TRBV6-6; j_call: TRBJ1-6; cdr3_aa: CASSYTPNSPLHF; cdr3_nt: TGTGCCAGCAGTTACACACCCAATTCACCCCTCCACTTT
d_call: TRBD2; clone_size: .; v_call: TRBV7-9; j_call: TRBJ2-3; cdr3_aa: CASSLALGGGADTQYF; cdr3_nt: TGTGCCAGCAGCTTAGCGCTGGGCGGGGGAGCAGATACGCAGTATTTT
d_call: .; clone_size: .; v_call: TRBV5-4; j_call: TRBJ1-2; cdr3_aa: CASSSLRDTNYGYTF; cdr3_nt: TGTGCCAGCAGCTCACTCCGGGACACCAACTATGGCTACACCTTC
d_call: .; clone_size: .; v_call: TRBV5-1; j_call: TRBJ2-7; cdr3_aa: CASSLLRIDGGSYEQYF; cdr3_nt: TGCGCCAGCAGCTTGTTGAGGATCGACGGGGGTTCCTACGAGCAGTACTTC
d_call: TRBD1; clone_size: .; v_call: TRBV29-1; j_call: TRBJ2-7; cdr3_aa: CSVGATGAYEQYF; cdr3_nt: TGCAGCGTTGGGGCGACAGGGGCCTACGAGCAGTACTTC